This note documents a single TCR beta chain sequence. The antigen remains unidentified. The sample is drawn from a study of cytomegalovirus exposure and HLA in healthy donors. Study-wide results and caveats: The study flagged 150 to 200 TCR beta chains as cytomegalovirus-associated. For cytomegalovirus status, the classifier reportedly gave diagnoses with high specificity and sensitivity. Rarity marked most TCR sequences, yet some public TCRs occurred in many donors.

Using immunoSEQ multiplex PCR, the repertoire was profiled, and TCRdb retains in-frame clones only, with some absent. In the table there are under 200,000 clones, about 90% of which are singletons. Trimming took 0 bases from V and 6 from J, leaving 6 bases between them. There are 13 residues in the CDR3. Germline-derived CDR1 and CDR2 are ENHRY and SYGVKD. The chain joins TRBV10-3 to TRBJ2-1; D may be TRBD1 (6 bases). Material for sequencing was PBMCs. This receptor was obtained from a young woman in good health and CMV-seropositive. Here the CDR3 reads CAISESDSNEQFF. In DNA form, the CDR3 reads TGTGCCATCAGTGAGTCGGACAGCAATGAGCAGTTCTTC.